This TCR beta chain was retrieved from a study of vaccination and CD4 T cells after COVID-19 (dated by TCRdb to 2021 to 2024). Looking at the study overall: The convalescent cohort included six males and four females, with two Hispanic individuals, seven Caucasians, two Asians and one multiracial person. Each participant got two doses of either the Pfizer-BioNTech BNT162b2 vaccine (n=8) or the Moderna mRNA-1273 vaccine (n=2). Post-COVID blood samples from convalescent patients were collected a median of roughly 100 days after diagnosis, with a range of 35 to 161 days. The time from the second vaccine dose to post-vaccine blood sampling had a median of roughly 70 days and ranged from about 13 to 250 days. The cultures were stimulated with overlapping spike peptide pools from SARS-CoV-2 and from the common cold coronaviruses HCoV-NL63, HCoV-OC43 and HCoV-229E. As controls, cultures received a CEFX viral epitope pool (the positive control), an HIV-1 Nef peptide pool (the negative control), or no peptide at all. In under twelve COVID-19 convalescent patients and a handful of infection-naive healthy vaccine recipients, researchers compared the spike-specific CD4+ TCR repertoire from before mRNA vaccination with the repertoire from after.

The library was obtained by PCR. DNA from cultured CD4+ T cells was subjected to TCR sequencing with the Oncomine TCR Beta short-read assay at the Johns Hopkins FTIC core. Genomic DNA was extracted from the cultured CD4+ T cells with the QIAamp micro DNA kit. Oncomine TCR Beta libraries from cultured CD4+ T cells were pooled with unique dual indexes and sequenced on an Illumina iSeq 100. Turning to the authors' computational methods: Non-productive sequences were filtered out, and CDR3s that did not start with C, did not end with F or W, or were shorter than 7 amino acids were discarded. The MANAFEST web application identified antigen-specific clonotypes by comparing peptide-stimulated wells against reference wells and other culture wells. An FDR below 0.05, an odds ratio above 5, and a productive frequency above 0.1% in at least two of three replicate wells were required for clones to be considered positive. A clonotype counted as cross-reactive if it showed significant expansion both in the SARS-CoV-2 spike wells and in at least one common cold coronavirus spike condition. Similarity between CDR3 sequences was evaluated in R version 3.6.1 using Levenshtein distances (stringdist) and unrooted phylogenetic trees (ape). In TCRdb, the public reads were trimmed at Q25 with fastp and aligned with MiXCR, with productive beta chains retained. Rows merge per CDR3 protein into single entries with the most common DNA and genes. Clone size and V and J calls follow TCRdb, not the original study. Across this sample there are roughly 23,000 distinct CDR3 sequences, with around 69% seen only once. The ten largest clones capture roughly a fifth of the sample.

The CDR3 contains 15 residues, cysteine and phenylalanine counted. The only DNA kept is the CDR3, 45 bases in frame from the first base. V loses 3 bases of germline sequence and J loses 4 bases, and the interval between the two ends is 16 bases. CDR1 and CDR2, per the germline V gene, are ENHRY and SYGVKD. Per the publication, the treatment or condition label means: roughly 10-day PBMC culture with coronavirus spike peptide pools or control peptides (ViraFEST assay). The ViraFEST assay was used in the study, in which antigen-specific T cells were expanded with peptide pools and expanded clonotypes were subsequently identified by TCR sequencing. The absence of prior SARS-CoV-2 infection in healthy vaccine recipients was confirmed by negative nucleocapsid antibody tests before and after vaccination. Each well held approximately 2 million PBMCs cultured in IMDM containing around 5% human AB serum and 9 to 10 IU/ml IL-2, with 8.5 to 10 ug/ml peptide pools added. On days 3 and 7, half of the culture medium was replaced with fresh IL-2-containing medium. CD4+ T cells were isolated after approximately eleven days of culture through negative selection using the EasySep CD4+ T cell isolation kit. Ficoll-Paque Plus gradient centrifugation was used to isolate PBMCs from whole blood, and the isolated PBMCs were then either used fresh or cryopreserved at -140C. Triplicate wells were generally used for each culture condition.

Points the paper makes about the study in general: The median number of SARS-CoV-2-reactive clonotypes rose from around 20 after infection to approximately 41 after vaccination, but the change was not significant. Among convalescent patients, a median about 86% of the SARS-CoV-2-reactive clones seen after vaccination appeared only after vaccination, which suggests priming specific to the vaccine. Only a relatively small number of convalescent patients were included in the study, and early timepoints following natural infection were not analyzed. In convalescent patients, nearly all vaccine-specific clones (304 of 307) were found to be mono-reactive for SARS-CoV-2 spike rather than cross-reactive with common cold coronaviruses.

Turning to this clonotype: Its recognized antigen is unknown. Base qualities are not recorded, but no much larger clone differs from it by a single base.

Sequenced material: CD4+ T cells from blood, cultured in vitro, taken after SARS-CoV-2 vaccination. Rearrangement joined TRBV10-3 to TRBJ2-7; the D gene is perhaps TRBD1 or TRBD2, each of them matching over 5 bases. The sequence derives from a human donor who received a COVID-19 vaccine. The DNA sequence reads TGTGCCATCAGTGATCCCGGGACGGTGATATACGAGCAGTACTTC. The translation is CAISDPGTVIYEQYF.